Listed here are 28 T cell receptor beta chains from one sample, sequenced in a study of cytomegalovirus exposure and HLA in healthy donors. Primers: 60 Vbeta forward and 13 Jbeta reverse. The assay was immunoSEQ multiplex PCR, and TCRdb's table has in-frame clones only and misses some. Its table lists approximately 170,000 clones. The source material was PBMCs. These receptors originate from a young woman in good health and CMV-seropositive.

The chain recombines TRBV5-1 with TRBJ1-2, with 12 bases aligning to TRBD1. There are 17 residues in the CDR3. Losses at the gene ends were 2 bases for V and 6 bases for J; bases not matched to a gene: 11. In germline, CDR1 is SGHRS, CDR2 YFSETQ. The CDR3 bases are TGCGCCAGCAGCTTCATTGGGACAGGGGGCGCGGTCGATGGCTACACCTTC. Residues: CASSFIGTGGAVDGYTF.

The rearrangement links TRBV14 to TRBJ1-4; 9 bases align to TRBD1. Losses at the gene ends were 1 base for V and 7 bases for J; bases not matched to a gene: 4. The CDR3 length is 15 residues. Germline assignment: CDR1 SGHDN and CDR2 FVKESK. CDR3 coding DNA: TGTGCCAGCAGCCAAGGAGGGACAGGGCTTGAAAAACTGTTTTTT. Encoded protein: CASSQGGTGLEKLFF.

V and J are TRBV11-2 and TRBJ1-1, with D tentatively TRBD1 (6 bases). Germline V lookup: CDR1 SGHAT, CDR2 FQNNGV. The V gene lost 5 bases and the J gene lost 3 bases, with 13 bases spanning the gap. The CDR3 has 14 residues. The CDR3 region has the DNA TGTGCCAGCAGCCAAAGACAGGCGGACACTGAAGCTTTCTTT. Its protein product is CASSQRQADTEAFF.

DNA for the CDR3: TGCAGCGTTGAAGATCGGCGGACAGGTTTTGCCTACGAGCAGTACTTC. Translation gives CSVEDRRTGFAYEQYF. The chain couples TRBV29-1 to TRBJ2-7, with TRBD1 matching over 7 bases. The trim removed 0 bases at V and 2 bases at J, leaving 10 bases unmatched. CDR1 is SQVTM, CDR2 ANQGSEA, per germline. The CDR3 consists of 16 residues.

The chain uses TRBV2 and TRBJ1-2; 10 nucleotides agree with TRBD1. This CDR3 is built from 14 residues. Germline trimming cut 6 bases from V and 6 bases from J; bases unmatched to any gene: 7. Germline CDR1 is SNHLY and CDR2 is FYNNEI. The CDR3 coding sequence is TGTGCCAGCAGATATGCTGGGACAGGGGATGGCTACACCTTC. This translates into CASRYAGTGDGYTF.

The gene calls are TRBV29-1 and TRBJ1-1; unclear D gene. This CDR3 comprises 13 residues. The V gene lost 7 bases and the J gene lost 3 bases, with 15 bases spanning the gap. The germline V gene has CDR1 SQVTM and CDR2 ANQGSEA. The CDR3 loop reads CSAERFRDTEAFF. CDR3 coding DNA: TGCAGCGCCGAACGGTTTCGCGACACTGAAGCTTTCTTT.

The gene calls are TRBV5-6 and TRBJ1-5; 8 positions agree with TRBD1. The junction had 8 bases not matched to a gene; V was cut back by 7 bases and J by 5 bases. The V gene's germline CDR1 is SGHDT and CDR2 YYEEEE. This CDR3 contains 14 residues. In DNA form, the CDR3 reads TGTGCCAGCGTTGAGACAGGGGTTGATCAGCCCCAGCATTTT. Amino acid sequence: CASVETGVDQPQHF.

V and J are TRBV7-9 and TRBJ2-5; the D gene is possibly TRBD2 (6 bases). The CDR3 extends over 15 amino acids. Trimming cost V 5 bases and J 5 bases, with 18 bases left between them. Per the germline V gene, CDR1 is SEHNR and CDR2 is FQNEAQ (reference sequence). CDR3 nucleotide sequence: TGTGCCAGCAGCCCCAGACGAGCGGGTGCGGAGACCCAGTACTTC. This translates into CASSPRRAGAETQYF.

The chain has TRBV4-1 and TRBJ2-5; 9 bases align to TRBD2. CDR3 length: 15 amino acids. Germline CDR1 is MGHRA and CDR2 is YSYEKL. Trimming cost V 3 bases and J 4 bases; bases outside gene matches: 6. The chain's CDR3 is CASSQRGGGGETQYF. The CDR3 region has the DNA TGCGCCAGCAGCCAGAGGGGCGGGGGGGGAGAGACCCAGTACTTC.

The V gene is TRBV2, the J gene TRBJ1-2; D gene unclear. There are 14 residues in the CDR3. The V gene lost 2 bases and the J gene lost 4 bases, with 11 bases spanning the gap. The germline V gene encodes CDR1 SNHLY and CDR2 FYNNEI. DNA for the CDR3: TGTGCCAGCAGTGAAACTATAGGTATCTATGGCTACACCTTC. As protein: CASSETIGIYGYTF.

The gene calls are TRBV2 and TRBJ1-1; TRBD1 matches at 7 bases. The junction had 8 bases not matched to a gene; V was cut back by 6 bases and J by 7 bases. The CDR3 spans 13 residues. Germline V gene sequence: CDR1 SNHLY, CDR2 FYNNEI. CDR3 loop: CASRLGTALEAFF. For the CDR3, the DNA is TGTGCCAGCAGACTGGGGACAGCCCTTGAAGCTTTCTTT.

The chain has TRBV2 and TRBJ2-7; D is possibly TRBD2 (5 bases). Germline V gene data show CDR1 as SNHLY and CDR2 as FYNNEI. Deletions cut 4 bases from V and 6 bases from J, with 7 bases between. This CDR3 is built from 11 residues. CDR3 coding DNA: TGTGCCAGCAGTGGGGAGTTCGAGCAGTACTTC. Amino acid sequence: CASSGEFEQYF.

The chain employs TRBV6-5 and TRBJ2-1; D unresolved. The CDR3 is made up of 12 amino acids. V lost 6 bases, J lost 5 bases, and 8 bases lay in between. In germline, CDR1 is MNHEY, CDR2 SVGAGI. CDR3 protein: CASSSVNNEQFF. In DNA form, the CDR3 reads TGTGCCAGCAGCTCGGTGAACAATGAGCAGTTCTTC.

V and J are TRBV5-8 and TRBJ2-5, with 7 bases that match TRBD1. The V gene's germline CDR1 is SGHTS and CDR2 YDEGEE. V was clipped by 5 bases and J by 1 base; unmatched bases: 5. This CDR3 is built from 14 residues. The CDR3 bases are TGTGCCAGCAGTCCCGACAGGGTCCAAGAGACCCAGTACTTC. This codes for CASSPDRVQETQYF.

The gene calls are TRBV4-3 and TRBJ1-2; the match to TRBD1 covers 8 bases. Germline CDR1 LGHNA, CDR2 YSLEER. The CDR3 covers 15 residues. J gave up 8 bases and V 0 bases, and 8 bases lay outside the gene matches. CDR3 sequence: CASSQDGQGRAGYTF. The CDR3, as DNA: TGCGCCAGCAGCCAAGACGGACAGGGAAGGGCGGGCTACACCTTC.

The chain links TRBV5-1 to TRBJ1-3, with 7 bases that match TRBD1. This CDR3 has 15 residues. J lost 4 bases, V lost 0 bases, and 4 bases had no gene match. The germline gives CDR1 SGHRS, CDR2 YFSETQ. CDR3 in amino acids: CASSLVAGGGNTIYF. The CDR3 DNA is TGCGCCAGCAGCTTGGTCGCAGGGGGAGGAAACACCATATATTTT.

The J gene is TRBJ2-1, the V gene TRBV27; 8 bases map to TRBD2. CDR1 is MNHEY, CDR2 SMNVEV, per germline (reference sequence). J was trimmed by 2 bases and V by 5 bases; bases with no gene match: 2. CDR3 size: 14 residues. Here the CDR3 reads CASSPGGTYNEQFF. CDR3 DNA sequence: TGTGCCAGCAGTCCGGGAGGGACCTACAATGAGCAGTTCTTC.

The chain joins TRBV7-3 to TRBJ2-3; TRBD2 might be the D (6 bases). Germline CDR1 SGHTA, CDR2 FQGTGA. The CDR3 has 16 amino acids. Trimming removed 5 bases from V and 4 bases from J, with 19 bases in between. CDR3 DNA: TGTGCCAGCAGCCCGCCCGGAGGGCAGCTCCCAGATACGCAGTATTTT. Translation gives CASSPPGGQLPDTQYF.

The rearrangement links TRBV18 to TRBJ1-1, with a tentative D call TRBD1 (5 bases). Trimming removed 3 bases from V and 1 base from J, with 24 bases in between. The V gene's germline CDR1 is KGHSH and CDR2 LQKENI. The CDR3 extends over 19 amino acids. CDR3 in DNA: TGTGCCAGCTCACCCAGACTAGGCAGGGAGAGGAGGGCGAACACTGAAGCTTTCTTT. Its translation is CASSPRLGRERRANTEAFF.

The J gene is TRBJ2-1, the V gene TRBV10-3, with TRBD1 matching over 8 bases. The CDR3 loop spans 11 amino acids. CDR1 ENHRY and CDR2 SYGVKD come from the germline V gene. J was trimmed by 9 bases and V by 9 bases; bases with no gene match: 4. The CDR3 DNA is TGTGCCATTGACAGGGGCACTGAGCAGTTCTTC. Translation: CAIDRGTEQFF.

The V call is TRBV18, the J call TRBJ1-1; D is possibly TRBD1 (5 bases). The CDR3 loop spans 12 amino acids. Germline CDR1 KGHSH, CDR2 LQKENI. V lost 6 bases and J lost 10, with 15 bases in between. Here the CDR3 reads CASSPQETAAFF. For the CDR3, the DNA is TGTGCCAGCTCCCCGCAGGAGACAGCAGCTTTCTTT.

The chain couples TRBV5-5 to TRBJ1-2; D possibly corresponds to TRBD1 (6 bases). The germline V and J ends were trimmed by 0 bases and 6 bases, with 9 bases remaining between them. Per germline, CDR1 SGHKS and CDR2 YYEKEE (reference sequence). The CDR3 extends over 13 amino acids. CDR3 coding DNA: TGTGCCAGCAGCTTGGTTCACAGGGATGGCTACACCTTC. It translates to CASSLVHRDGYTF.

This sequence joins TRBV15 and TRBJ1-3; D not certain. Germline V CDR1 and CDR2: LNHNV, YYDKDF (reference sequence). V was clipped by 5 bases and J by 0 bases, with 8 bases between them. The CDR3 is 14 residues long. CDR3 sequence: CATSPTSSGNTIYF. CDR3 DNA sequence: TGTGCCACCAGCCCCACCAGCTCTGGAAACACCATATATTTT.

This chain joins TRBV15 and TRBJ2-3; possible D gene TRBD2, 5 bases. The CDR3 is 16 amino acids. Trimming stripped 0 bases from V and 0 bases from J, with 10 bases between. Germline V gives CDR1 LNHNV, CDR2 YYDKDF (reference sequence). The CDR3 here is CATSRDRGISTDTQYF. CDR3 coding DNA: TGTGCCACCAGCAGAGATAGAGGGATTAGCACAGATACGCAGTATTTT. The complete variable domain, with remaining parts taken from reference TRBV15 and TRBJ2-3, reads DAMVIQNPRYQVTQFGKPVTLSCSQTLNHNVMYWYQQKSSQAPKLLFHYYDKDFNNEADTPDNFQSRRPNTSFCFLDIRSPGLGDTAMYLCATSRDRGISTDTQYFGPGTRLTVL.

This chain connects TRBV19 to TRBJ1-4; perhaps TRBD1 as D (6 bases). CDR1 and CDR2 (germline): LNHDA, SQIVND (reference sequence). V was clipped by 1 base and J by 7 bases, with 16 bases between them. This CDR3 region has 16 residues. CDR3 region: CASSIAYGQFGEKLFF. The CDR3, as DNA: TGTGCCAGTAGTATAGCATACGGACAGTTCGGTGAAAAACTGTTTTTT.

CDR3: CATSRIMGLAGGLNIQYF. The DNA of the CDR3 is TGTGCCACCAGCAGAATCATGGGACTAGCGGGAGGATTGAACATTCAGTACTTC. The chain links TRBV15 to TRBJ2-4; 15 nucleotides match TRBD2. J was trimmed by 7 bases and V by 2 bases; bases with no gene match: 9. The CDR3 runs 18 residues. From germline, CDR1 is LNHNV and CDR2 YYDKDF (reference sequence).

This rearrangement joins TRBV6-5 to TRBJ1-2; possible D gene TRBD1, 6 bases. This CDR3 has 13 amino acids. Looked up from germline, CDR1 is MNHEY and CDR2 is SVGAGI. The V and J ends lost 6 bases and 7 bases respectively, with 15 bases between them. CDR3 residues: CASSPGTTGGYTF. The CDR3 DNA follows: TGTGCCAGCAGCCCGGGGACAACGGGTGGCTACACCTTC.

The chain couples TRBV5-4 to TRBJ2-5; 7 nucleotides align to TRBD1. The J call could be wrong; TRBJ2-7 is a better fit for the DNA end. The CDR3 spans 14 residues. The germline V gene encodes CDR1 SGHNT and CDR2 YYREEE (reference sequence). The DNA for the CDR3 is TGTGCCAGCAGCTCGGCGACAGGGCCGGACGAGCAGTACTTC. Translation gives CASSSATGPDEQYF.